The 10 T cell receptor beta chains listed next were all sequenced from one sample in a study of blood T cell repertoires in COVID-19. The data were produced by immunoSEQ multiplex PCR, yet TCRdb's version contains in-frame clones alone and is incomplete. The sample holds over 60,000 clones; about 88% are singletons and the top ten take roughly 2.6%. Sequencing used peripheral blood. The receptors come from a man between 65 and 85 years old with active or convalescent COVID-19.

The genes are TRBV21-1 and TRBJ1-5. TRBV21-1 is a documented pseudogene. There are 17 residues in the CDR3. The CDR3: CASSPPAADFGNQPQHF. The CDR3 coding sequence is TGTGCCAGCAGCCCCCCTGCGGCGGATTTTGGCAATCAGCCCCAGCATTTT.

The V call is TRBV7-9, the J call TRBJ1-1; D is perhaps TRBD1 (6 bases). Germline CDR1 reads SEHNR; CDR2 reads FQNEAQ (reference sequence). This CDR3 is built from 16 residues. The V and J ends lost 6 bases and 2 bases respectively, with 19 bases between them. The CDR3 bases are TGTGCCAGCAGACCCAGCACCGGGACACCAAACACTGAAGCTTTCTTT. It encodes CASRPSTGTPNTEAFF. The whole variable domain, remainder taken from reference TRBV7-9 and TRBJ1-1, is DTGVSQNPRHKITKRGQNVTFRCDPISEHNRLYWYRQTLGQGPEFLTYFQNEAQLEKSRLLSDRFSAERPKGSFSTLEIQRTEQGDSAMYLCASRPSTGTPNTEAFFGQGTRLTVV.

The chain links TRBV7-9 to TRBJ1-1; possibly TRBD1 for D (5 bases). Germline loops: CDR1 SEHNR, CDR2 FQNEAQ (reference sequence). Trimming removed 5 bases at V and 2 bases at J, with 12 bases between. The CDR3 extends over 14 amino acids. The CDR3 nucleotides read TGTGCCAGCAGCCGTGGAGGGGTTAACACTGAAGCTTTCTTT. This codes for CASSRGGVNTEAFF. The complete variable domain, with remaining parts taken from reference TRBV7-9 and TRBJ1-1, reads DTGVSQNPRHKITKRGQNVTFRCDPISEHNRLYWYRQTLGQGPEFLTYFQNEAQLEKSRLLSDRFSAERPKGSFSTLEIQRTEQGDSAMYLCASSRGGVNTEAFFGQGTRLTVV.

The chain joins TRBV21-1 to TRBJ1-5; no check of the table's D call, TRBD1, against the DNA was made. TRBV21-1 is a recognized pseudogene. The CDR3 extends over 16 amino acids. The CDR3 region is CASSNHRGEEDQPQHF. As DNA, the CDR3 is TGTGCCAGCAGCAATCACAGGGGTGAGGAGGATCAGCCCCAGCATTTT.

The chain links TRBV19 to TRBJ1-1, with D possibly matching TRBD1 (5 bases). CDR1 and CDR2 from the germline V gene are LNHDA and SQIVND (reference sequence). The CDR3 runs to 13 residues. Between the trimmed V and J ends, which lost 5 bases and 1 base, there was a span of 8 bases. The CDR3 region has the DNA TGTGCCAGTAGTCGGCAGGGGAACACTGAAGCTTTCTTT. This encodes CASSRQGNTEAFF.

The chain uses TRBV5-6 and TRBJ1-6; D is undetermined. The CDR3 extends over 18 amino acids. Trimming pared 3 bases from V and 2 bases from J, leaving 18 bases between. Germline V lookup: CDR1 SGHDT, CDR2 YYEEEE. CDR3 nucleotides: TGTGCCAGCAGCTACGGGAGTGGGGTTAGTCCCTATAATTCACCCCTCCACTTT. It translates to CASSYGSGVSPYNSPLHF.

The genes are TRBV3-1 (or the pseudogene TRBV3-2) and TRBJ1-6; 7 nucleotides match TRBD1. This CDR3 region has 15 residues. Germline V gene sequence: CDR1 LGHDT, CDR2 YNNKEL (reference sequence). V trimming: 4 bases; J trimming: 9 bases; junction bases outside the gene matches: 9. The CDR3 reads CASSPARDSSSPLHF. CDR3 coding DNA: TGTGCCAGCAGCCCGGCAAGGGACAGCAGTTCACCCCTCCACTTT.

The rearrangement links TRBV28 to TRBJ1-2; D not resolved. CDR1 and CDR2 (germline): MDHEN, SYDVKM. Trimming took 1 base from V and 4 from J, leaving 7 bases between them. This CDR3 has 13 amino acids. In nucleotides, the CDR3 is TGTGCCAGCAGTTTATACTCGTTCTATGGCTACACCTTC. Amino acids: CASSLYSFYGYTF.

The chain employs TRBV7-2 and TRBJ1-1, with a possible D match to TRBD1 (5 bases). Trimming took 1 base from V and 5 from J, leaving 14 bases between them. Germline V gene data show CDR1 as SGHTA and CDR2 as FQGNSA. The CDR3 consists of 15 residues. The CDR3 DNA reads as TGTGCCAGCAGCTTAGTGTTCGGGGCGGGGACTGAAGCTTTCTTT. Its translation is CASSLVFGAGTEAFF.

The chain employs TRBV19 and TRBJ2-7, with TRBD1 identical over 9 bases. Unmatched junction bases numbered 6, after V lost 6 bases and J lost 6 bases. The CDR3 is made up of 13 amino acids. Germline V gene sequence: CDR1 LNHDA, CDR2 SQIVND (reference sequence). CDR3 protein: CASSRDREGEQYF. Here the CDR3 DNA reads TGTGCCAGTAGCCGGGACAGGGAAGGCGAGCAGTACTTC. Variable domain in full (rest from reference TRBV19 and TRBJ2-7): DGGITQSPKYLFRKEGQNVTLSCEQNLNHDAMYWYRQDPGQGLRLIYYSQIVNDFQKGDIAEGYSVSREKKESFPLTVTSAQKNPTAFYLCASSRDREGEQYFGPGTRLTVT.